This TCR beta chain came from a study of blood T cell repertoires in COVID-19. Whole-study context: The origin of the acute and convalescent COVID-19 samples was the United States, Italy and Spain. PBMCs, B-cell-depleted T cells, or T cells were the source of the cDNA or gDNA that made up the material.

As processed by the authors: Estimated nucleated cell counts came from reference gene primer amplification. Libraries were prepared by immunoSEQ multiplex PCR; TCRdb keeps only in-frame clonotypes and omits some of them. V, J and clone size are those of that table, while D and trimming were read from the DNA. The profile shows 100,000 to 150,000 clones, around two thirds of them singletons. Germline values: CDR1 SGHVS, CDR2 FNYEAQ. V was shortened by 1 base and J by 2 bases, with 13 bases between the two germline ends. This CDR3 has 16 residues. The chain uses TRBV7-6 and TRBJ2-3, with no clear D. The sample consisted of peripheral blood. The TCR comes from a woman in her 70s with acute or convalescent COVID-19. The CDR3 loop reads CASSLVPPTYTDTQYF. The CDR3 bases are TGTGCCAGCAGCTTAGTTCCACCAACCTACACAGATACGCAGTATTTT. Using reference TRBV7-6 and TRBJ2-3 for the parts outside the CDR3, the full variable domain is GAGVSQSPRYKVTKRGQDVALRCDPISGHVSLYWYRQALGQGPEFLTYFNYEAQQDKSGLPNDRFSAERPEGSISTLTIQRTEQRDSAMYRCASSLVPPTYTDTQYFGPGTRLTVL.